Described below is a single T cell receptor beta chain sequence and its context. Some clones are missing from TCRdb's copy, which holds only in-frame ones; the method was immunoSEQ multiplex PCR. The sample shows fewer than 250,000 clones, around 86% of them seen only once. The data belong to a study of blood T cell repertoires in COVID-19. Across the whole study: T cells, B-cell-depleted T cells, or PBMCs supplied cDNA or gDNA.

Germline CDR1 MDHEN, CDR2 SYDVKM. The CDR3 length is 16 residues. V lost 2 bases and J lost 4; bases outside the gene matches: 9. This chain links TRBV28 with TRBJ2-7; 9 bases fit TRBD1. Material: peripheral blood. The sequence came from a woman aged 55 to 70 who had recovered from COVID-19. The CDR3 here is CASSLAPGTGLYEQYF. The CDR3 nucleotides are TGTGCCAGCAGTTTAGCACCGGGGACAGGGTTATACGAGCAGTACTTC.